The rows below give T cell receptor beta chains drawn from one sample of a study of blood T cell repertoires in COVID-19. Produced via immunoSEQ multiplex PCR; TCRdb's table is partial and in-frame only. The sample shows over 85,000 clones, around 86% of them seen only once. Sample: peripheral blood. These receptors were obtained from a man between 60 and 70 years old with acute or convalescent COVID-19. Both conserved end residues are part of each CDR3. The D gene is left open where the match is weak. The size field is filled for only some rows; it gives once, few, many or a size class.

J gene,V gene,clone size,D gene,CDR3 protein,CDR3 DNA
TRBJ1-1,TRBV19,.,TRBD1,CASSIGGTGKMNTEAFF,TGTGCCAGTAGTATAGGTGGGACAGGTAAGATGAACACTGAAGCTTTCTTT
TRBJ2-2,TRBV10-3,.,.,CAIKPGPNTGELFF,TGTGCCATCAAGCCGGGTCCAAACACCGGGGAGCTGTTTTTT
TRBJ2-2,TRBV9,.,.,CASSVERGNFMRGELFF,TGTGCCAGCAGCGTAGAAAGGGGAAACTTCATGAGGGGGGAGCTGTTTTTT
TRBJ2-3,TRBV3-1/TRBV3-2,.,.,CASSSRADTQYF,TGTGCCAGCAGTTCGAGGGCAGATACGCAGTATTTT
TRBJ2-7,TRBV30,.,TRBD1,CAWSVRGQVMSYEQYF,TGTGCCTGGAGTGTGCGGGGACAGGTAATGTCTTACGAGCAGTACTTC
TRBJ2-3,TRBV30,.,TRBD2,CAWSLGGSRDTQYF,TGTGCCTGGAGTTTGGGGGGGAGCAGGGATACGCAGTATTTT
TRBJ1-4,TRBV30,.,.,CAWSVSANEKLFF,TGTGCCTGGAGTGTATCGGCTAATGAAAAACTGTTTTTT
TRBJ2-1,TRBV5-1,.,.,CASTLGSGQRQLYNEQFF,TGCGCCAGCACCCTGGGTAGTGGGCAGCGGCAGTTATACAATGAGCAGTTCTTC
TRBJ2-3,TRBV7-2,once,.,CASSLVRAWGDTQYF,TGTGCCAGCAGCTTAGTGCGGGCCTGGGGAGATACGCAGTATTTT
TRBJ1-1,TRBV20-1,.,.,CSAIGTEAFF,TGCAGTGCTATCGGGACTGAAGCTTTCTTT
TRBJ2-5,TRBV27,.,TRBD1,CASSSSGTGATQYF,TGTGCCAGCAGTTCGTCCGGGACAGGGGCGACCCAGTACTTC
TRBJ2-7,TRBV5-4,.,.,CASSLGLGNEQYF,TGTGCCAGCAGCTTGGGACTAGGGAACGAGCAGTACTTC
TRBJ2-7,TRBV3-1/TRBV3-2,few,TRBD1,CASRQPGQKEQYF,TGTGCCAGCAGACAACCGGGACAGAAAGAGCAGTACTTC
TRBJ1-2,TRBV5-5,.,TRBD1,CASSLAQGQGPGYTF,TGTGCCAGCAGCTTGGCCCAGGGACAGGGACCTGGCTACACCTTC
TRBJ2-1,TRBV19,.,TRBD1,CASSIGGGAYNEQFF,TGTGCCAGTAGTATAGGAGGGGGCGCCTACAATGAGCAGTTCTTC
TRBJ2-1,TRBV4-1,.,TRBD2,CASSQVGTNRLNEQFF,TGCGCCAGCAGCCAAGTCGGGACTAACCGACTCAATGAGCAGTTCTTC
TRBJ2-7,TRBV7-6,once,TRBD2,CASSLATSGGAYEQYF,TGTGCCAGCAGCTTAGCGACTAGCGGGGGGGCGTACGAGCAGTACTTC
TRBJ2-7,TRBV19,.,.,CASSPSSLAYEQYF,TGTGCCAGTAGCCCTAGCTCCTTAGCCTACGAGCAGTACTTC
TRBJ2-5,TRBV19,.,.,CASSDVAGAQETQYF,TGTGCCAGTAGTGACGTGGCAGGGGCGCAAGAGACCCAGTACTTC
TRBJ1-2,TRBV9,.,.,CASSVGGPGGYTF,TGTGCCAGCAGCGTAGGAGGGCCTGGTGGCTACACCTTC
TRBJ2-5,TRBV30,.,TRBD2,CAWTSGDLGTQYF,TGTGCCTGGACTAGCGGGGACCTTGGGACCCAGTACTTC
TRBJ1-6,TRBV9,.,.,CASNRNEYNSPLHF,TGTGCCAGCAACAGGAATGAATATAATTCACCCCTCCACTTT
TRBJ1-2,TRBV7-2,.,TRBD1,CASSGRTGVGGYTF,TGTGCCAGCAGCGGGCGGACAGGGGTTGGTGGCTACACCTTC
TRBJ1-6,TRBV5-1,.,.,CASSLAPQGNSPLHF,TGCGCCAGCAGCCTCGCCCCCCAGGGAAATTCACCCCTCCACTTT
TRBJ2-7,TRBV10-1,.,.,CASSESRGTYEQYF,TGCGCCAGCAGTGAGTCGAGAGGAACCTACGAGCAGTACTTC
TRBJ2-1,TRBV11-3,once,TRBD2,CASSPTGGVHNEQFF,TGTGCCAGCAGCCCAACCGGGGGGGTACACAATGAGCAGTTCTTC
TRBJ1-5,TRBV10-3,.,.,CATQAGVDQPQHF,TGTGCCACCCAAGCAGGGGTCGATCAGCCCCAGCATTTT
TRBJ2-5,TRBV6-1,.,TRBD2,CASSEEAGGPETQYF,TGTGCCAGCAGTGAAGAAGCGGGAGGGCCAGAGACCCAGTACTTC
TRBJ1-3,TRBV30,.,.,CAWSVGLGGSGNTIYF,TGTGCCTGGAGTGTAGGTTTAGGGGGATCTGGAAACACCATATATTTT
TRBJ2-5,TRBV30,.,TRBD2,CAWSRGLAGRETQYF,TGTGCCTGGAGCCGCGGACTAGCGGGACGGGAGACCCAGTACTTC
TRBJ2-7,TRBV6-5,.,.,CASSYGREQYF,TGTGCCAGCAGTTACGGGCGCGAGCAGTACTTC
TRBJ1-4,TRBV6-5,.,.,CASRLGGLNEKLFF,TGTGCCAGCAGACTGGGGGGGCTTAATGAAAAACTGTTTTTT
TRBJ1-1,TRBV4-2,.,TRBD1,CASSSGTEREAFF,TGTGCCAGCAGCTCCGGGACAGAGCGTGAAGCTTTCTTT
TRBJ2-3,TRBV5-4,.,.,CASSLASAWDTQYF,TGTGCCAGCAGCTTGGCTAGCGCGTGGGATACGCAGTATTTT
TRBJ1-2,TRBV6-5,.,.,CASSLDRIYGYTF,TGTGCCAGCAGCCTCGACAGGATCTATGGCTACACCTTC
TRBJ2-3,TRBV9,.,TRBD1,CASSSLTGQDTQYF,TGTGCCAGCAGCTCCCTGACAGGGCAAGATACGCAGTATTTT
TRBJ1-1,TRBV24-1,.,TRBD1,CATSDPRDRGLRAEAFF,TGTGCCACCAGTGATCCCCGGGACAGGGGTCTACGTGCTGAAGCTTTCTTT
TRBJ2-2,TRBV6-6,medium-sized,.,CASSYQNGELFF,TGTGCCAGCAGTTACCAAAACGGGGAGCTGTTTTTT
TRBJ2-5,TRBV7-3,few,TRBD2,CASSPGTSGAWETQYF,TGTGCCAGCAGCCCCGGGACTAGCGGGGCGTGGGAGACCCAGTACTTC
TRBJ2-5,TRBV2,once,.,CASSFRLGGSPQYF,TGTGCCAGCAGTTTCCGGCTTGGTGGGAGTCCCCAGTACTTC
TRBJ2-7,TRBV6-6,once,TRBD2,CASSHTSSLAGVFEQYF,TGTGCCAGCAGTCATACTTCCTCCCTAGCGGGAGTATTTGAGCAGTACTTC
TRBJ2-1,TRBV19,.,TRBD1,CASITGTGVGEQFF,TGTGCCAGTATTACCGGGACAGGGGTGGGGGAGCAGTTCTTC
TRBJ1-2,TRBV27,.,.,CASSRGDRSLYGYTF,TGTGCCAGCAGTAGAGGAGACAGGTCCCTCTATGGCTACACCTTC
TRBJ1-1,TRBV19,.,TRBD1,CASSRQGRTEAFF,TGTGCCAGTAGCAGACAGGGACGCACTGAAGCTTTCTTT
TRBJ1-4,TRBV18,once,TRBD1,CATLSGTDSANEKLFF,TGTGCCACCTTAAGTGGGACAGACTCCGCAAATGAAAAACTGTTTTTT